A selection of T cell receptor beta chains follows, all from one sample in a study of T cell responses to AZD1222 COVID-19 vaccine. The repertoire was sequenced with immunoSEQ multiplex PCR; TCRdb's copy has only in-frame clones and lacks some. The sample has around 130,000 clones; more than 80% are singletons. The sequencing used peripheral blood, collected 28 days after the second dose of the MenACWY control vaccine. All receptors come from an adult who received the MenACWY meningococcal vaccine as a control. Both conserved end residues are part of each CDR3. A D gene is named only where the DNA matches it firmly.

TRBV27	NA	TRBJ1-2	TGTGCCAGCAGTTTCGCAGGGTTTAACTATGGCTACACCTTC	CASSFAGFNYGYTF
TRBV5-1	TRBD1	TRBJ2-3	TGCGCCAGCAACAGAGGGGGCGCGGGCACAGATACGCAGTATTTT	CASNRGGAGTDTQYF
TRBV7-8	NA	TRBJ2-3	TGTGCCAGCAGCTTCTCTGGGTTTAGCACAGATACGCAGTATTTT	CASSFSGFSTDTQYF
TRBV7-9	TRBD2	TRBJ2-3	TGTGCCAGCAGCCCGCCGGTTATTAGCGGGGGGACTAATTTT	CASSPPVISGGTNF
TRBV15	NA	TRBJ1-1	TGTGCCACCAGCAGAGGCCAACCGATCGGACCTATGAACACTGAAGCTTTCTTT	CATSRGQPIGPMNTEAFF
TRBV7-9	NA	TRBJ2-5	TGTGCCAGCAGGCTGGAGGGTGTAGAGACCCAGTACTTC	CASRLEGVETQYF
TRBV2	NA	TRBJ1-1	TGTGCCAGCAGACTCATCCAGAACACTGAAGCTTTCTTT	CASRLIQNTEAFF
TRBV28	NA	TRBJ1-6	TGTGCCAGCAGTTTTGGGGGGCCGGCGGGTTCACCCCTCCACTTT	CASSFGGPAGSPLHF
TRBV28	TRBD1	TRBJ1-2	TGTGCCAGCAGCGGGACAGGGAACGGCTACACCTTC	CASSGTGNGYTF
TRBV7-9	NA	TRBJ2-3	TGTGCCAGCAGCGCTCCGGGTGTGGGAGATCCCGCAGATACGCAGTATTTT	CASSAPGVGDPADTQYF